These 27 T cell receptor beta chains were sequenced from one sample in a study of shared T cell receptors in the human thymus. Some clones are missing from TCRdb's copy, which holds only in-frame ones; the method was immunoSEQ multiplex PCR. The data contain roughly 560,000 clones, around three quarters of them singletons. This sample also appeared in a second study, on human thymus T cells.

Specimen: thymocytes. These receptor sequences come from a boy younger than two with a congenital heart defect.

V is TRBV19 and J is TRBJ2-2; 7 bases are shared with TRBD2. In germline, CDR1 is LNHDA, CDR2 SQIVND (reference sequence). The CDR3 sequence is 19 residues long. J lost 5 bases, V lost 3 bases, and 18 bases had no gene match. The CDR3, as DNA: TGTGCCAGTAGTATTCGTCCTCAACAAATAAGGCGGGGGACCGGGGAGCTGTTTTTT. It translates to CASSIRPQQIRRGTGELFF.

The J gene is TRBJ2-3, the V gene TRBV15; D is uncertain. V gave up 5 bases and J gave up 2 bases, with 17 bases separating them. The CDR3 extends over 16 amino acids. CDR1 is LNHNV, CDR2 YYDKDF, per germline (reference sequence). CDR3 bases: TGTGCCACCAGCGCCAAGAACGGAGTAACCACAGATACGCAGTATTTT. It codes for CATSAKNGVTTDTQYF.

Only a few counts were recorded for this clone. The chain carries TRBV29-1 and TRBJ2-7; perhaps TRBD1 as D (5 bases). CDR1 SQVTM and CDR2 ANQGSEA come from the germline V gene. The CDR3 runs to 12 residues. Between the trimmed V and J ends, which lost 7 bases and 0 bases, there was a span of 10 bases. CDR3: CSAQGLSYEQYF. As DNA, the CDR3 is TGCAGCGCCCAGGGTCTCTCCTACGAGCAGTACTTC.

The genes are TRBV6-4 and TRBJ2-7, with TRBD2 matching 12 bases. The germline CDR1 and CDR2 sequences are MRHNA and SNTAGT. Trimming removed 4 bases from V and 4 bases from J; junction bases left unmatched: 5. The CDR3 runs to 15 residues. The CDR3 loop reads CASSASSGRAYEQYF. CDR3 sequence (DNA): TGTGCCAGCAGTGCCTCTAGCGGGAGGGCTTACGAGCAGTACTTC.

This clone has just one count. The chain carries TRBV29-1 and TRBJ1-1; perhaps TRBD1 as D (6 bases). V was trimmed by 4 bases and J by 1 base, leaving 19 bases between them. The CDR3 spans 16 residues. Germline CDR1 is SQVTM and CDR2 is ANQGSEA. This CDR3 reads CSVGGRGGSTNTEAFF. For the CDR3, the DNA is TGCAGCGTTGGAGGCAGGGGAGGGTCCACGAACACTGAAGCTTTCTTT.

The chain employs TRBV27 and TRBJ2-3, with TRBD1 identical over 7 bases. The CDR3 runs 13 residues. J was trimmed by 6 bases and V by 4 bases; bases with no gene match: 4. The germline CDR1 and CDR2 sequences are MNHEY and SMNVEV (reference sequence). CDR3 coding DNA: TGTGCCAGCAGTTCCCGGACAGGTGATACGCAGTATTTT. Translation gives CASSSRTGDTQYF.

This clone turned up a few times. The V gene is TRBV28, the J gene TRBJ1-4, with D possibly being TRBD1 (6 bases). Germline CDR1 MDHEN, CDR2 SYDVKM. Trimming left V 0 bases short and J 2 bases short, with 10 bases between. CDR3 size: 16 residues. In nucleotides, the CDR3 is TGTGCCAGCAGTTTATGCCAGGGGACGACTAATGAAAAACTGTTTTTT. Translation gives CASSLCQGTTNEKLFF. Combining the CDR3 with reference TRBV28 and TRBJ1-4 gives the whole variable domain DVKVTQSSRYLVKRTGEKVFLECVQDMDHENMFWYRQDPGLGLRLIYFSYDVKMKEKGDIPEGYSVSREKKERFSLILESASTNQTSMYLCASSLCQGTTNEKLFFGSGTQLSVL.

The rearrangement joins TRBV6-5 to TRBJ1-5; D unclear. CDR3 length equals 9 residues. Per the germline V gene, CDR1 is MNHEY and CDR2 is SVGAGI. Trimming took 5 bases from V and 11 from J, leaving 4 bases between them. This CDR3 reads CASSHSQHF. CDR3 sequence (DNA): TGTGCCAGCAGTCATTCCCAGCATTTT.

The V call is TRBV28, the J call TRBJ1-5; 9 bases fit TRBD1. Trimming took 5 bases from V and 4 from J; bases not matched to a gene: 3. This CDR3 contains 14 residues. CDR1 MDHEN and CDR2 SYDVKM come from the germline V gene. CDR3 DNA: TGTGCCAGCAGTCCCGGACAGGGGAATCAGCCCCAGCATTTT. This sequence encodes CASSPGQGNQPQHF.

The CDR3 here is CASSQTGRASPNEQFF. The CDR3 DNA follows: TGTGCCAGCAGCCAAACCGGGAGGGCCAGCCCCAATGAGCAGTTCTTC. This rearrangement joins TRBV4-2 to TRBJ2-1, with 8 bases fitting TRBD2. The germline V gene has CDR1 LGHNA and CDR2 YNFKEQ. The CDR3 loop spans 16 amino acids. V trimming: 2 bases; J trimming: 6 bases; junction bases outside the gene matches: 9.

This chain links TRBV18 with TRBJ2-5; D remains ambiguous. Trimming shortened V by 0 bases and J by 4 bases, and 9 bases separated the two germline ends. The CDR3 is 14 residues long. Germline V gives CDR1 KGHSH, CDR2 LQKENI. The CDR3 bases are TGTGCCAGCTCACCACCGTTAGATAGAGAGACCCAGTACTTC. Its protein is CASSPPLDRETQYF.

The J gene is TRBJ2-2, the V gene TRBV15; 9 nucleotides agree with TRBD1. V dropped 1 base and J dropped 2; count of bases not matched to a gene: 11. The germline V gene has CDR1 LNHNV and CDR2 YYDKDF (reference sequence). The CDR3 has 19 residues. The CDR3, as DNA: TGTGCCACCAGCAGAGTACTAGACAGGGGGGTTTACAACACCGGGGAGCTGTTTTTT. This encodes CATSRVLDRGVYNTGELFF.

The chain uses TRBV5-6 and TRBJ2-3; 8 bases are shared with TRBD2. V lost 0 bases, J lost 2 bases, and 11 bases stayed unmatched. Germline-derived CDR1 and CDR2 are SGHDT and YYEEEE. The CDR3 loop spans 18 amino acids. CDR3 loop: CASSLGSSGGRTTDTQYF. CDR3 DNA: TGTGCCAGCAGCTTGGGCTCCTCGGGAGGGAGGACCACAGATACGCAGTATTTT.

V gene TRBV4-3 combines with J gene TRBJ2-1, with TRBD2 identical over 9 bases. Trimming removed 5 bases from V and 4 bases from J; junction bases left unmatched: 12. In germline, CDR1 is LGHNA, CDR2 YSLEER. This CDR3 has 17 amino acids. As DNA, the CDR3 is TGCGCCAGCAGCTCCCACTTGACTAGCGGAACTTACAATGAGCAGTTCTTC. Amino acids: CASSSHLTSGTYNEQFF.

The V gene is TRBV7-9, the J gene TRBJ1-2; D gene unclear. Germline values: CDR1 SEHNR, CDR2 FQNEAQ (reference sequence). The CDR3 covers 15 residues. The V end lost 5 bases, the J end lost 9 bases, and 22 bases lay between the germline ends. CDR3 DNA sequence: TGTGCCAGCAGCGACACCGACGGCTTCCCGTACTGCTACACCTTC. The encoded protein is CASSDTDGFPYCYTF.

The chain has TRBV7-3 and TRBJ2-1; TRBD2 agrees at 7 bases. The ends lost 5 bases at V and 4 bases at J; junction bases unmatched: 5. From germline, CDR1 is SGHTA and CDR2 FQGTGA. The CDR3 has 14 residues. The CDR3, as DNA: TGTGCCAGCAGCCTATCTAGCGGATACAATGAGCAGTTCTTC. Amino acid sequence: CASSLSSGYNEQFF.

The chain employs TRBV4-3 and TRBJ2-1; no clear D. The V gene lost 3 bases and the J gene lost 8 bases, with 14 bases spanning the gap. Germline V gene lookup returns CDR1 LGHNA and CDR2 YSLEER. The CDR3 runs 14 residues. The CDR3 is CASSQSLARDEQFF. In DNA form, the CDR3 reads TGCGCCAGCAGCCAGTCCCTCGCAAGAGATGAGCAGTTCTTC.

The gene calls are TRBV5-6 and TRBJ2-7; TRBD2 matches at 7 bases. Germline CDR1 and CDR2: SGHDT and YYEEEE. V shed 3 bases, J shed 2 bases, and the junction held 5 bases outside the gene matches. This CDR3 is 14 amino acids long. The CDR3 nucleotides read TGTGCCAGCAGCTCCAGCGGGACCCCCTACGAGCAGTACTTC. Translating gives CASSSSGTPYEQYF.

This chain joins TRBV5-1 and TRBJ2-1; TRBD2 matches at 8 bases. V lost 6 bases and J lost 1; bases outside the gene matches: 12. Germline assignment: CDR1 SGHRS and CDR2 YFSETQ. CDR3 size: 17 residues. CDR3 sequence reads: CASTEREPAKSYNEQFF. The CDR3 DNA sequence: TGCGCCAGCACCGAGCGGGAGCCTGCAAAATCCTACAATGAGCAGTTCTTC.

CDR3 sequence reads: CATGTGPNTEAFF. The CDR3 DNA follows: TGTGCCACCGGAACAGGGCCGAACACTGAAGCTTTCTTT. The chain has TRBV27 and TRBJ1-1, with D possibly being TRBD1 (6 bases). The germline CDR1 and CDR2 sequences are MNHEY and SMNVEV (reference sequence). There are 13 residues in the CDR3. Trimming left V 10 bases short and J 1 base short, with 13 bases between.

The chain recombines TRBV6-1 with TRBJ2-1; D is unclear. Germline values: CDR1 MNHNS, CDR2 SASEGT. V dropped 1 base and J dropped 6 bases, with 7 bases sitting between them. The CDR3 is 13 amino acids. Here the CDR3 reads CASSEGPANEQFF. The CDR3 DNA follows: TGTGCCAGCAGTGAAGGGCCCGCCAATGAGCAGTTCTTC.

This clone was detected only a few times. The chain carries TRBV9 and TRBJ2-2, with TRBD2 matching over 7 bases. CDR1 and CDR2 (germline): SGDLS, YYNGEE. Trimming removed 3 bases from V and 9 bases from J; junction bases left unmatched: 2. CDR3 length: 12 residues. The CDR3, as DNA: TGTGCCAGCAGCGCGGGAGGCCGGGAGCTGTTTTTT. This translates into CASSAGGRELFF.

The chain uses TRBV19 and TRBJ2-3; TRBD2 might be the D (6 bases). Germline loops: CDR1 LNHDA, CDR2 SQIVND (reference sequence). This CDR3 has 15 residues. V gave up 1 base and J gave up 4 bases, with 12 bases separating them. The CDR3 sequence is CASSIGAGWADTQYF. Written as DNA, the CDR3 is TGTGCCAGTAGTATAGGGGCGGGGTGGGCAGATACGCAGTATTTT.

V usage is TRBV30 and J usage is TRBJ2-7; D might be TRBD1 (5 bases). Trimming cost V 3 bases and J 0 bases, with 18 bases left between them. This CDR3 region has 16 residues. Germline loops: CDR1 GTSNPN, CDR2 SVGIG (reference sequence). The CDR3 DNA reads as TGTGCCTGGAGGGACCCAAGGGGCGCGCTCTCCTACGAGCAGTACTTC. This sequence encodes CAWRDPRGALSYEQYF.

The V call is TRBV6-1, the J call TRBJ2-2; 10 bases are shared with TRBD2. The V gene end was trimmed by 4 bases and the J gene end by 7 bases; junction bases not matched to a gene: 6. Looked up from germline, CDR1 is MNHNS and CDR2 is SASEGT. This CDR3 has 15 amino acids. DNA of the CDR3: TGTGCCAGCAGTGGGAGCGGGAGGGCCTTCGGGGAGCTGTTTTTT. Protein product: CASSGSGRAFGELFF.

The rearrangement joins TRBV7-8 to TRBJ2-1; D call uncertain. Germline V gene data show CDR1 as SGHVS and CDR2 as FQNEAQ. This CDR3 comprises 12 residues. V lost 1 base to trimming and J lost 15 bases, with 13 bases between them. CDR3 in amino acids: CASSLGQYGRFF. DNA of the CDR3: TGTGCCAGCAGCTTAGGACAATATGGTCGGTTCTTC.

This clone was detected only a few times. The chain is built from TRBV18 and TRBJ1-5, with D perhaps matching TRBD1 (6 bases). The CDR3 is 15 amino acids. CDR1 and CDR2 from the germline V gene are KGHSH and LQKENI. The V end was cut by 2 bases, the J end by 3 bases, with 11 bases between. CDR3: CASSPAQGSNQPQHF. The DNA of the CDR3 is TGTGCCAGCTCACCAGCTCAGGGGTCCAATCAGCCCCAGCATTTT.